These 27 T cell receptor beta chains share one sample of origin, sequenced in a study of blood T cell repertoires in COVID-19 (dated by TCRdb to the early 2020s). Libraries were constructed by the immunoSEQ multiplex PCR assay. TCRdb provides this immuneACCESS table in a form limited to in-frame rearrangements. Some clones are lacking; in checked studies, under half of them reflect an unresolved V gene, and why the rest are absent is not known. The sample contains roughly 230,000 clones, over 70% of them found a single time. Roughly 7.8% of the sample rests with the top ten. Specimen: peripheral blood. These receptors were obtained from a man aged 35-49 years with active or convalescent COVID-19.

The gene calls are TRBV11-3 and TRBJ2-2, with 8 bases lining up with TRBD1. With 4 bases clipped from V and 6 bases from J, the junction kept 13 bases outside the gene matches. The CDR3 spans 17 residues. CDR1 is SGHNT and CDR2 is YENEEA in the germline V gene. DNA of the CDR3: TGTGCCAGCAGCTCCCGGGTAGACAGGGGTTCTCCCGGGGAGCTGTTTTTT. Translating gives CASSSRVDRGSPGELFF.

CDR3 nucleotides: TGTGCCAGCAGTCCCTTGGACAGAAACAATCAGCCCCAGCATTTT. This encodes CASSPLDRNNQPQHF. The gene calls are TRBV6-5 and TRBJ1-5, with D perhaps matching TRBD1 (6 bases). The CDR3 runs 15 residues. Trimming cost V 5 bases and J 3 bases, with 14 bases left between them. CDR1 and CDR2 from the germline V gene are MNHEY and SVGAGI.

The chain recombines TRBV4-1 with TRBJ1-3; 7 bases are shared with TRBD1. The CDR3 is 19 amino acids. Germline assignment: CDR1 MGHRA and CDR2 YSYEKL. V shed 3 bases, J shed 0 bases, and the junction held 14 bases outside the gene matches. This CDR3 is CASSQPRGTAMYSGNTIYF. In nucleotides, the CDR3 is TGCGCCAGCAGCCAGCCTCGAGGGACAGCAATGTACTCTGGAAACACCATATATTTT.

DNA for the CDR3: TGTGCCAGCACCAAGGACAGGATAAATTCACCCCTCCACTTT. Residues: CASTKDRINSPLHF. This sequence joins TRBV6-5 and TRBJ1-6; 7 nucleotides align to TRBD1. Germline assignment: CDR1 MNHEY and CDR2 SVGAGI. This CDR3 is built from 14 residues. V was pared by 7 bases and J by 7 bases, with 7 bases of the junction left unmatched.

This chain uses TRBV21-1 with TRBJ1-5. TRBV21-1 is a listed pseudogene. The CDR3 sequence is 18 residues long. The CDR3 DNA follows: TGTGCCAGCAGCAAAGGGAGACGGGGGGCATCAAGCAATCAGCCCCAGCATTTT. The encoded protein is CASSKGRRGASSNQPQHF.

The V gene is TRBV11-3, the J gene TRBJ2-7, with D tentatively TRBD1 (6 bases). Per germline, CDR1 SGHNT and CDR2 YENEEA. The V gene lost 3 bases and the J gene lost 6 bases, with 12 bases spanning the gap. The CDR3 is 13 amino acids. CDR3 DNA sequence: TGTGCCAGCAGCTTTGTTACAGGGCGCGAGCAGTACTTC. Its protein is CASSFVTGREQYF.

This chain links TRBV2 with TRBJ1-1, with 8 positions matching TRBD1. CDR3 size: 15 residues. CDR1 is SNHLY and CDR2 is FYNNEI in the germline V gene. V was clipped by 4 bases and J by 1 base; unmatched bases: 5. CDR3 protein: CASSGGQEGNTEAFF. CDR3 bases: TGTGCCAGCAGTGGGGGACAGGAGGGGAACACTGAAGCTTTCTTT.

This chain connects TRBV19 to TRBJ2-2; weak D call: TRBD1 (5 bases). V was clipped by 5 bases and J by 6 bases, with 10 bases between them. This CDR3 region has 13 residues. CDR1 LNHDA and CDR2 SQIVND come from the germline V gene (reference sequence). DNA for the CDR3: TGTGCCAGTAGTCCGCAGGGATCCGGGGAGCTGTTTTTT. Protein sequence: CASSPQGSGELFF.

CDR3 coding DNA: TGTGCCAGCAGCTTAACCAGGGTGAATCAGCCCCAGCATTTT. Translated: CASSLTRVNQPQHF. The chain is built from TRBV7-2 and TRBJ1-5; tentatively, D is TRBD1 (5 bases). This CDR3 region has 14 residues. The V gene's germline CDR1 is SGHTA and CDR2 FQGNSA. The germline V and J ends were trimmed by 2 bases and 4 bases, with 9 bases remaining between them.

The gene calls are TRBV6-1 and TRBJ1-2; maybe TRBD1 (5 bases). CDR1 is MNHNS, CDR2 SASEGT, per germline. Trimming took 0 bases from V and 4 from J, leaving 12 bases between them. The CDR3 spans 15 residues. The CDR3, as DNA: TGTGCCAGCAGTGAAGCTATGGGGCACCTCTATGGCTACACCTTC. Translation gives CASSEAMGHLYGYTF.

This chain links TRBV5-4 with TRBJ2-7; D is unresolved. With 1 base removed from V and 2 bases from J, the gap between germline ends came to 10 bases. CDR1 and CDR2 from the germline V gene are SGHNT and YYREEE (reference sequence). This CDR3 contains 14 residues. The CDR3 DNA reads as TGTGCCAGCAGCTTGATAGGAGCGCCCTACGAGCAGTACTTC. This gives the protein CASSLIGAPYEQYF.

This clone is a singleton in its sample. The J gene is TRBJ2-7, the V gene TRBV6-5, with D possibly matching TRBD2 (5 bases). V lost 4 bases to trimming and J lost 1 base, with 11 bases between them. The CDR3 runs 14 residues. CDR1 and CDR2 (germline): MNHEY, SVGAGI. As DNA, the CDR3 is TGTGCCAGCAGTTCGTCTTGGAGGTCCTACGAGCAGTACTTC. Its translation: CASSSSWRSYEQYF.

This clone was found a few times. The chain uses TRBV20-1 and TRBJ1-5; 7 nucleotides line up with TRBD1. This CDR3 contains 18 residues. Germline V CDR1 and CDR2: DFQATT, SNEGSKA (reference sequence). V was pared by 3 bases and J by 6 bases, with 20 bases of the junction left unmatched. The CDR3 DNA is TGCAGTGCTAGTTCAGTTTACGGAGGAACAGGGGACGCTCAGCCCCAGCATTTT. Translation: CSASSVYGGTGDAQPQHF.

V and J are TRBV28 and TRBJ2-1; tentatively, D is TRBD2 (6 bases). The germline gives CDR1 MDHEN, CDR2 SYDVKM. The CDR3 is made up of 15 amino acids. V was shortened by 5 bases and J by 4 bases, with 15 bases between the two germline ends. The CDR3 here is CASSSPGLFYNEQFF. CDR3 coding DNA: TGTGCCAGCAGTAGCCCGGGACTCTTTTACAATGAGCAGTTCTTC.

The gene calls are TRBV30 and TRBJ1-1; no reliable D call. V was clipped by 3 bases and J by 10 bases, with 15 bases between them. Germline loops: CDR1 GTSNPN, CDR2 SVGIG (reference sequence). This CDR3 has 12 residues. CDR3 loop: CAWSLTLSGAFF. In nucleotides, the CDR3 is TGTGCCTGGAGCCTGACCCTTTCGGGAGCTTTCTTT.

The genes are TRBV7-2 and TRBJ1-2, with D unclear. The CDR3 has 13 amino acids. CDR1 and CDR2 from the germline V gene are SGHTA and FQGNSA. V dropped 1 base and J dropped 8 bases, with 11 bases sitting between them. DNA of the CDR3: TGTGCCAGCAGCTTAGTTGGCGGCGACGGCTACACCTTC. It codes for CASSLVGGDGYTF.

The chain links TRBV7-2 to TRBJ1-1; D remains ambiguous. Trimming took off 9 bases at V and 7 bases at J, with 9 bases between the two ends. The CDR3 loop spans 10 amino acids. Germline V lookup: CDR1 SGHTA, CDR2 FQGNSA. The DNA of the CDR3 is TGTGCCAGGTTAACGGGTGAAGCTTTCTTT. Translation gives CARLTGEAFF.

The CDR3 DNA is TGTGCCAGCAGCGCCCCCTCTAGCGGGGGGGCCAAAGTAGCCGGGGAGCTGTTTTTT. Its protein product is CASSAPSSGGAKVAGELFF. J is TRBJ2-2 and V is TRBV9; 12 bases align to TRBD2. With V trimmed by 3 bases and J by 6 bases, 15 bases remained unmatched. This CDR3 spans 19 amino acids. Germline V CDR1 and CDR2: SGDLS, YYNGEE.

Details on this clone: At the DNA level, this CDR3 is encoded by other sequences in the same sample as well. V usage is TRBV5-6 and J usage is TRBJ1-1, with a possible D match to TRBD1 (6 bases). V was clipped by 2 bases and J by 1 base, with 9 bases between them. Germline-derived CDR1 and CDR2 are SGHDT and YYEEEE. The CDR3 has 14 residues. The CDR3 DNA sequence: TGTGCCAGCAGCTTTGCGGGGGCGAACACTGAAGCTTTCTTT. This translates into CASSFAGANTEAFF.

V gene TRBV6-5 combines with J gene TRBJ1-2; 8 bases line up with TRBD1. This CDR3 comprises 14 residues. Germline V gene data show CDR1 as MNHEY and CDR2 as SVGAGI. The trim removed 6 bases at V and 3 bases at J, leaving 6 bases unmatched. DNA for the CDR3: TGTGCCAGCAGCCGACAGGGGTGGGACTATGGCTACACCTTC. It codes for CASSRQGWDYGYTF.

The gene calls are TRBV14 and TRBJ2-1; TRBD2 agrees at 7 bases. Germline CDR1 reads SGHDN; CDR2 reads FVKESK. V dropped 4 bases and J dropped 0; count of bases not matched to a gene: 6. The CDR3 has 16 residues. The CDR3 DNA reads TGTGCCAGCAGCCCTTATAGCGGGTTCTCCTACAATGAGCAGTTCTTC. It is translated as CASSPYSGFSYNEQFF. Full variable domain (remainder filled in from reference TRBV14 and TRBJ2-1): EAGVTQFPSHSVIEKGQTVTLRCDPISGHDNLYWYRRVMGKEIKFLLHFVKESKQDESGMPNNRFLAERTGGTYSTLKVQPAELEDSGVYFCASSPYSGFSYNEQFFGPGTRLTVL.

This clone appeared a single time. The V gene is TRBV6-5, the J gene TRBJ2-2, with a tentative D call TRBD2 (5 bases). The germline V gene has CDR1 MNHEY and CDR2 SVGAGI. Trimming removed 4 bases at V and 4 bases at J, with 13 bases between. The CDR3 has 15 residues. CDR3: CASSSGPSSTGELFF. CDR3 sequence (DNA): TGTGCCAGCAGTTCCGGGCCTAGCAGCACCGGGGAGCTGTTTTTT.

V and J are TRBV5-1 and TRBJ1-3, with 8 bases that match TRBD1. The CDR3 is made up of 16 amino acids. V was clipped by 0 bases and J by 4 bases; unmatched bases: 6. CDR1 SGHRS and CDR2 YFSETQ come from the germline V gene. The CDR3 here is CASSLANRGSGNTIYF. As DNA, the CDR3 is TGCGCCAGCAGCTTGGCCAACAGGGGGTCAGGAAACACCATATATTTT.

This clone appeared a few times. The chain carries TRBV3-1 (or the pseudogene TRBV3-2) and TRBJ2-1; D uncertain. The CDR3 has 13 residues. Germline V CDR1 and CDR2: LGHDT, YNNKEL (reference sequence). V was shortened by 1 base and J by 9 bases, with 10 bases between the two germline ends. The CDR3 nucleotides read TGTGCCAGCAGCCAAGGTAGAGGTGGTGAGCAGTTCTTC. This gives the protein CASSQGRGGEQFF.

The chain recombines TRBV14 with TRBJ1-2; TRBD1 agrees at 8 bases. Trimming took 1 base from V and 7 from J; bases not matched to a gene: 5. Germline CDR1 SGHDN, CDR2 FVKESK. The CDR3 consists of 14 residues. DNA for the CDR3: TGTGCCAGCAGCCAAGGGACAGGGTCATTTGGCTACACCTTC. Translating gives CASSQGTGSFGYTF.

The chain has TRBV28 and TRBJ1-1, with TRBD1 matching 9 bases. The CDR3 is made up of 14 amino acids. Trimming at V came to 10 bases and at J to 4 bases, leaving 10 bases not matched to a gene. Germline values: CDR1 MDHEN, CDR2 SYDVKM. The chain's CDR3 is CAICTGGFSTEAFF. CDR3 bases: TGTGCCATATGTACAGGGGGCTTCAGCACTGAAGCTTTCTTT.

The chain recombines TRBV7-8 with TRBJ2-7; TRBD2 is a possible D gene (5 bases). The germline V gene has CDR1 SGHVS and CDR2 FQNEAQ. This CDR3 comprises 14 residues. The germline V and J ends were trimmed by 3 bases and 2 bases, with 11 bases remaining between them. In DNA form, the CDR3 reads TGTGCCAGCAGCTTGGGCGGGTCTACCTACGAGCAGTACTTC. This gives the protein CASSLGGSTYEQYF.